This passage covers 25 T cell receptor beta chains from one sample sequenced in a study of T cell responses to AZD1222 COVID-19 vaccine. Sequenced by immunoSEQ multiplex PCR; TCRdb stores in-frame clones only, minus some. In the table there are about 56,000 clones, about 88% of which are singletons. The source was peripheral blood, collected 28 days after the second AZD1222 dose. These TCRs come from an adult who received the AZD1222 COVID-19 vaccine.

V gene TRBV27 combines with J gene TRBJ1-5; D possibly corresponds to TRBD1 (5 bases). This CDR3 is built from 13 residues. V was pared by 5 bases and J by 6 bases, with 11 bases between. The germline V gene encodes CDR1 MNHEY and CDR2 SMNVEV (reference sequence). This CDR3 is CASSIRGGQPQHF. The CDR3, as DNA: TGTGCCAGCAGTATCCGGGGCGGTCAGCCCCAGCATTTT.

The chain employs TRBV5-1 and TRBJ1-4; no definite D call. Germline V lookup: CDR1 SGHRS, CDR2 YFSETQ. V shed 0 bases and J shed 2 bases, with 14 bases lying between them. The CDR3 extends over 17 amino acids. The CDR3 sequence is CASSLGRGGSTNEKLFF. The DNA of the CDR3 is TGCGCCAGCAGCTTGGGGCGGGGAGGATCTACTAATGAAAAACTGTTTTTT.

The chain employs TRBV6-5 and TRBJ1-2, with 7 nucleotides matching TRBD1. CDR1 and CDR2 from the germline V gene are MNHEY and SVGAGI. The CDR3 is made up of 13 amino acids. Trimming took 6 bases from V and 5 from J; bases not matched to a gene: 6. This chain's CDR3 is CASSPRQGYGYTF. The CDR3 DNA reads TGTGCCAGCAGCCCCAGACAGGGATATGGCTACACCTTC.

The V and J genes are TRBV3-1 (or the pseudogene TRBV3-2) and TRBJ2-5; 13 bases match TRBD2. The CDR3 loop spans 15 amino acids. Per the germline V gene, CDR1 is LGHDT and CDR2 is YNNKEL (reference sequence). Trimming at V came to 4 bases and at J to 5 bases, leaving 4 bases not matched to a gene. This chain's CDR3 is CASSPWTSGSETQYF. The CDR3 nucleotides read TGTGCCAGCAGCCCCTGGACTAGCGGGAGTGAGACCCAGTACTTC.

This rearrangement joins TRBV5-6 to TRBJ2-7, with unresolved D. V lost 0 bases, J lost 0 bases, and 1 base lay in between. The CDR3 consists of 12 residues. Germline CDR1 and CDR2: SGHDT and YYEEEE. This CDR3 is CASSLASYEQYF. CDR3 nucleotide sequence: TGTGCCAGCAGCTTGGCCTCCTACGAGCAGTACTTC.

This clone was seen only once. The V gene is TRBV21-1, the J gene TRBJ2-1; no check of the table's D call, TRBD2, against the DNA was made. TRBV21-1 is listed as a pseudogene. CDR3 length equals 16 residues. As DNA, the CDR3 is TGTGCCAGCAGCAAAATGGGGGGGGCAATCTACAATGAGCAGTTCTTC. Translation gives CASSKMGGAIYNEQFF.

CDR3 sequence (DNA): TGTGCCATCAGGGGGGGGGACGGGAGTTTGGATGAGCAGTTCTTC. This gives the protein CAIRGGDGSLDEQFF. J is TRBJ2-1 and V is TRBV10-3; the match to TRBD2 covers 7 bases. There are 15 residues in the CDR3. V lost 6 bases, J lost 8 bases, and 13 bases stayed unmatched. Germline-derived CDR1 and CDR2 are ENHRY and SYGVKD.

This chain connects TRBV9 to TRBJ2-7; tentatively, D is TRBD1 (7 bases). The CDR3 loop spans 18 amino acids. V lost 0 bases, J lost 1 base, and 20 bases lay in between. The germline gives CDR1 SGDLS, CDR2 YYNGEE. The CDR3 sequence: CASSVEGGGAWPSYEQYF. The CDR3 DNA is TGTGCCAGCAGCGTAGAAGGAGGGGGCGCTTGGCCATCCTACGAGCAGTACTTC.

The chain joins TRBV7-8 to TRBJ1-2; D possibly corresponds to TRBD1 (5 bases). This CDR3 is 16 amino acids long. Germline V gene data show CDR1 as SGHVS and CDR2 as FQNEAQ. V gave up 3 bases and J gave up 14 bases, with 28 bases separating them. The chain's CDR3 is CASSLYAGNRRNRGTF. CDR3 DNA sequence: TGTGCCAGCAGCTTGTATGCAGGGAATAGGCGAAACCGAGGAACCTTC. The complete variable domain, with remaining parts taken from reference TRBV7-8 and TRBJ1-2, reads GAGVSQSPRYKVAKRGQDVALRCDPISGHVSLFWYQQALGQGPEFLTYFQNEAQLDKSGLPSDRFFAERPEGSVSTLKIQRTQQEDSAVYLCASSLYAGNRRNRGTFGSGTRLTVV.

The chain combines TRBV3-1 (or the pseudogene TRBV3-2) with TRBJ1-6; D remains ambiguous. Trimming pared 1 base from V and 7 bases from J, leaving 14 bases between. The V gene's germline CDR1 is LGHDT and CDR2 YNNKEL (reference sequence). The CDR3 sequence is 16 residues long. In nucleotides, the CDR3 is TGTGCCAGCAGCCAAGCTGGACCTAAAGGGAATTCACCCCTCCACTTT. Its translation: CASSQAGPKGNSPLHF.

The J gene is TRBJ1-5, the V gene TRBV6-5, with 8 bases aligning to TRBD1. The CDR3 is 12 residues long. The junction had 5 bases not matched to a gene; V was cut back by 10 bases and J by 6 bases. From germline, CDR1 is MNHEY and CDR2 SVGAGI. The CDR3 DNA reads as TGTGCCACCGGACAGGGCGGTCAGCCCCAGCATTTT. This codes for CATGQGGQPQHF.

The chain carries TRBV11-3 and TRBJ2-5; 7 bases fit TRBD2. Germline V gives CDR1 SGHNT, CDR2 YENEEA. The CDR3 is 13 residues long. Trimming took 8 bases from V and 9 from J; bases not matched to a gene: 12. CDR3 sequence reads: CASSPGTTGAQYF. The CDR3 DNA is TGTGCCAGCTCCCCGGGGACTACCGGGGCCCAGTACTTC.

The V gene is TRBV28, the J gene TRBJ2-6; tentative D call: TRBD1 (6 bases). This CDR3 region has 17 residues. Germline V gives CDR1 MDHEN, CDR2 SYDVKM. The V end was cut by 5 bases, the J end by 0 bases, with 14 bases between. The CDR3, as DNA: TGTGCCAGCAGTCCTGGGACATTTCTCTCTGGGGCCAACGTCCTGACTTTC. Amino acids: CASSPGTFLSGANVLTF.

V gene TRBV5-1 combines with J gene TRBJ2-2; the D call may be TRBD1 or TRBD2 (5 bases each). The germline V and J ends were trimmed by 0 bases and 4 bases, with 16 bases remaining between them. CDR1 is SGHRS and CDR2 is YFSETQ in the germline V gene. The CDR3 runs 17 residues. For the CDR3, the DNA is TGCGCCAGCAGCTTGGCGGTTAGGGGACGGTCCACCGGGGAGCTGTTTTTT. The encoded protein is CASSLAVRGRSTGELFF.

The chain combines TRBV18 with TRBJ1-2; unclear D gene. Germline CDR1 reads KGHSH; CDR2 reads LQKENI. CDR3 size: 13 residues. V lost 0 bases, J lost 8 bases, and 10 bases lay in between. CDR3 region: CASSPPSTYGYTF. Written as DNA, the CDR3 is TGTGCCAGCTCACCACCATCGACATACGGCTACACCTTC.

This rearrangement joins TRBV30 to TRBJ1-5; D not certain. This CDR3 is built from 14 residues. Between the trimmed V and J ends, which lost 2 bases and 5 bases, there was a span of 13 bases. The germline V gene has CDR1 GTSNPN and CDR2 SVGIG (reference sequence). The DNA of the CDR3 is TGTGCCTGGAGTCACGGAGGGCTAGATCAGCCCCAGCATTTT. Encoded protein: CAWSHGGLDQPQHF.

The gene calls are TRBV5-4 and TRBJ1-2; D may be TRBD1 (5 bases). CDR1 is SGHNT and CDR2 is YYREEE in the germline V gene (reference sequence). CDR3 size: 16 residues. V lost 0 bases to trimming and J lost 4 bases, with 16 bases between them. CDR3 sequence: CASSLASGTSPYGYTF. The CDR3 nucleotides read TGTGCCAGCAGCTTGGCGTCAGGGACCTCCCCCTATGGCTACACCTTC.

This chain joins TRBV18 and TRBJ1-5, with unresolved D. This CDR3 region has 14 residues. Germline CDR1 reads KGHSH; CDR2 reads LQKENI. V lost 4 bases and J 2 bases, leaving 9 bases between the germline ends. CDR3 nucleotide sequence: TGTGCCAGCTCACAGGGATGGGGCAATCAGCCCCAGCATTTT. Its protein is CASSQGWGNQPQHF.

This clone is a singleton in its sample. The chain has TRBV30 and TRBJ2-1; TRBD2 aligns across 9 bases. Germline CDR1 reads GTSNPN; CDR2 reads SVGIG (reference sequence). The CDR3 totals 14 residues. J gave up 5 bases and V 4 bases, and 6 bases lay outside the gene matches. CDR3 sequence reads: CAWKAGGPHNEQFF. The CDR3 region has the DNA TGTGCCTGGAAGGCGGGGGGGCCCCACAATGAGCAGTTCTTC.

CDR3 DNA: TGTGCCAGCAGCCAGGGACAGGGGAAACATCAGCCCCAGCATTTT. Residues: CASSQGQGKHQPQHF. The chain links TRBV3-1 (or the pseudogene TRBV3-2) to TRBJ1-5; the match to TRBD1 covers 10 bases. Germline loops: CDR1 LGHDT, CDR2 YNNKEL (reference sequence). The CDR3 contains 15 residues. J lost 5 bases, V lost 3 bases, and 4 bases had no gene match.

In DNA form, the CDR3 reads TGTGCCAGCAGCCGTGACGGGCCTTATCAGCCCCAGCATTTT. As protein: CASSRDGPYQPQHF. This sequence joins TRBV7-8 and TRBJ1-5; no definite D call. Germline V lookup: CDR1 SGHVS, CDR2 FQNEAQ. Trimming removed 5 bases from V and 5 bases from J, with 13 bases in between. The CDR3 loop spans 14 amino acids.

Only one count was recorded for this clone. J is TRBJ1-1 and V is TRBV6-2 or TRBV6-3; TRBD1 might be the D (6 bases). The CDR3 is 13 amino acids. Germline assignment: CDR1 MNHEY and CDR2 SVGEGT. Trimming took off 4 bases at V and 11 bases at J, with 17 bases between the two ends. CDR3 sequence reads: CASSSGAVFVAFF. The CDR3 bases are TGTGCCAGCAGTTCAGGGGCCGTTTTTGTTGCTTTCTTT.

Only one count was recorded for this clone. This chain joins TRBV7-2 and TRBJ2-7, with D perhaps matching TRBD1 or TRBD2 (5 bases each). V was pared by 7 bases and J by 2 bases, with 12 bases between. Per the germline V gene, CDR1 is SGHTA and CDR2 is FQGNSA. The CDR3 is 13 amino acids. The CDR3 DNA sequence: TGTGCCAGCAACTCCAGGGAGCCCTACGAGCAGTACTTC. This encodes CASNSREPYEQYF.

The chain employs TRBV9 and TRBJ1-6, with D tentatively TRBD1 (5 bases). V gave up 0 bases and J gave up 10 bases, with 8 bases separating them. The CDR3 sequence is 13 residues long. Germline values: CDR1 SGDLS, CDR2 YYNGEE. The CDR3 DNA reads as TGTGCCAGCAGCGTAGGGGGGGAATCACCCCTCCACTTT. Amino acid sequence: CASSVGGESPLHF.

This clone was observed once. The rearrangement links TRBV2 to TRBJ2-3; D tentatively reads TRBD1 or TRBD2 (5 bases each). V lost 4 bases and J lost 3, with 23 bases in between. Germline V lookup: CDR1 SNHLY, CDR2 FYNNEI. The CDR3 covers 18 residues. CDR3 nucleotides: TGTGCCAGCAGTGCACCACCGGGACGTCCACCGGGGACAGATACGCAGTATTTT. This translates into CASSAPPGRPPGTDTQYF.